Listed here are 21 T cell receptor beta chains from one sample, sequenced in a study of molecular identifiers for immune sequencing clone quantification. TCRdb reprocessed the PCR reads with MiXCR, giving one entry per CDR3 protein. This repertoire shows about 36,000 distinct CDR3 sequences, 18% found once; its top ten account for approximately 6.7%. Specimen: naive CD8+ T cells from blood, with Jurkat cell RNA spiked in. Described subset: FACS-sorted CD8+CD4-CCR7+CD45RA+ naive T cells. These receptors all come from a human donor in good health. Some libraries in this study had Jurkat cell RNA spiked in.

In regard to this clonotype: A much larger clone is a single base away; this may be a read error. The rearrangement joins TRBV28 to TRBJ2-2, with a weak D call TRBD2 (5 bases). Trimming cost V 7 bases and J 6 bases, with 12 bases left between them. The germline V gene encodes CDR1 MDHEN and CDR2 SYDVKM. The CDR3 has 13 residues. The CDR3 DNA is TGTGCCAGCACCCCACTAGGAGCCGGGGAGCTGTTTTTT. The encoded protein is CASTPLGAGELFF. The full variable domain, in which reference TRBV28 and TRBJ2-2 provide the parts outside the CDR3, is DVKVTQSSRYLVKRTGEKVFLECVQDMDHENMFWYRQDPGLGLRLIYFSYDVKMKEKGDIPEGYSVSREKKERFSLILESASTNQTSMYLCASTPLGAGELFFGEGSRLTVL.

This clonotype was observed at least ten times. This sequence joins TRBV9 and TRBJ2-1; D is possibly TRBD1 (5 bases). Per germline, CDR1 SGDLS and CDR2 YYNGEE. V was shortened by 0 bases and J by 3 bases, with 10 bases between the two germline ends. The CDR3 loop spans 15 amino acids. Here the CDR3 reads CASSVGQDNYNEQFF. CDR3 bases: TGTGCCAGCAGCGTAGGCCAGGACAACTACAATGAGCAGTTCTTC.

The CDR3 reads CASSSGVWGEQFF. The CDR3 nucleotides read TGTGCCAGCAGTTCCGGGGTGTGGGGTGAGCAGTTCTTC. This sequence joins TRBV11-2 and TRBJ2-1, with D perhaps TRBD2 (5 bases). V was shortened by 6 bases and J by 9 bases, with 15 bases between the two germline ends. The CDR3 consists of 13 residues. CDR1 is SGHAT and CDR2 is FQNNGV in the germline V gene.

The sample holds many counts of this clonotype. The chain couples TRBV9 to TRBJ2-7; D perhaps matches TRBD1 (6 bases). The CDR3 has 12 amino acids. V gave up 3 bases and J gave up 6 bases, with 10 bases separating them. The V gene's germline CDR1 is SGDLS and CDR2 YYNGEE. CDR3 loop: CASSASGAEQYF. CDR3 sequence (DNA): TGTGCCAGCAGCGCCTCAGGGGCCGAGCAGTACTTC.

With regard to this clonotype: A much larger clonotype is one base distant, so this may be a read error. The V and J genes are TRBV12-3 or TRBV12-4 and TRBJ2-1, with TRBD2 matching 9 bases. CDR3 size: 16 residues. The CDR3 loop reads CASSQRLAGTYNEQSF. CDR3 nucleotides: TGTGCCAGCAGTCAACGCCTAGCGGGAACCTACAATGAGCAGTCCTTC.

In this sample, this clonotype turned up many times. V gene TRBV20-1 combines with J gene TRBJ2-3, with TRBD2 matching over 14 bases. Trimming at V came to 6 bases and at J to 1 base, leaving 15 bases not matched to a gene. This CDR3 contains 19 residues. Germline values: CDR1 DFQATT, CDR2 SNEGSKA (reference sequence). The CDR3 DNA reads TGCAGTGCCACTGGGACTAGCGGGAGTGAGGGGGGGGGCACAGATACGCAGTATTTT. Its translation: CSATGTSGSEGGGTDTQYF.

At least ten counts were recorded for this clonotype. The rearrangement links TRBV7-2 to TRBJ2-3, with 12 bases matching TRBD2. This CDR3 has 18 residues. The ends lost 0 bases at V and 4 bases at J; junction bases unmatched: 8. CDR1 and CDR2 (germline): SGHTA, FQGNSA. The CDR3 loop reads CASSLASSGRAPADTQYF. The CDR3 DNA follows: TGTGCCAGCAGCTTAGCCTCTAGCGGGAGGGCCCCCGCAGATACGCAGTATTTT. The full variable domain, completed using reference TRBV7-2 and TRBJ2-3, is GAGVSQSPSNKVTEKGKDVELRCDPISGHTALYWYRQSLGQGLEFLIYFQGNSAPDKSGLPSDRFSAERTGGSVSTLTIQRTQQEDSAVYLCASSLASSGRAPADTQYFGPGTRLTVL.

In this sample, this clonotype turned up a few times. V is TRBV7-2 and J is TRBJ2-7, with a possible D match to TRBD1 (6 bases). Germline V gene data show CDR1 as SGHTA and CDR2 as FQGNSA. CDR3 length: 13 amino acids. V lost 5 bases and J lost 4, with 12 bases in between. CDR3: CASSPRDTYEQYF. The CDR3 bases are TGTGCCAGCAGCCCCCGGGACACGTACGAGCAGTACTTC.

The table lists this clonotype with many counts. This rearrangement joins TRBV4-1 to TRBJ2-6, with D possibly called TRBD1 or TRBD2 (5 bases each). V was clipped by 4 bases and J by 11 bases, with 12 bases between them. CDR3 length equals 13 residues. Germline CDR1 MGHRA, CDR2 YSYEKL. The CDR3 sequence: CASSPGPPDVLTF. CDR3 DNA sequence: TGCGCCAGCAGCCCGGGACCCCCAGACGTCCTGACTTTC.

This clonotype has ten or more counts. The V and J genes are TRBV4-3 and TRBJ1-5; D unclear. V was cut by 4 bases and J by 4 bases, with 14 bases left in between. This CDR3 has 15 amino acids. In germline, CDR1 is LGHNA, CDR2 YSLEER. The DNA for the CDR3 is TGCGCCAGCAGCCGAGACCCCGGGTTTAATCAGCCCCAGCATTTT. Its protein product is CASSRDPGFNQPQHF.

In this sample, this clonotype turned up many times. The genes are TRBV7-9 and TRBJ2-1; 7 nucleotides line up with TRBD1. The CDR3 length is 13 residues. V dropped 5 bases and J dropped 8; count of bases not matched to a gene: 6. Germline CDR1 reads SEHNR; CDR2 reads FQNEAQ (reference sequence). The CDR3 spells CASSHTGDDEQFF. The DNA for the CDR3 is TGTGCCAGCAGCCATACAGGGGACGATGAGCAGTTCTTC.

This clonotype has more than one count but fewer than ten. The chain joins TRBV28 to TRBJ2-2; D is uncertain. Germline V gene data show CDR1 as MDHEN and CDR2 as SYDVKM. CDR3 length: 13 amino acids. Trimming took off 6 bases at V and 4 bases at J, with 9 bases between the two ends. CDR3 bases: TGTGCCAGCAGGTTACAGCCCACCGGGGAGCTGTTTTTT. This translates into CASRLQPTGELFF. Combining the CDR3 with reference TRBV28 and TRBJ2-2 gives the whole variable domain DVKVTQSSRYLVKRTGEKVFLECVQDMDHENMFWYRQDPGLGLRLIYFSYDVKMKEKGDIPEGYSVSREKKERFSLILESASTNQTSMYLCASRLQPTGELFFGEGSRLTVL.

A remark on this clonotype: A much more abundant neighbour one base away suggests this may be a read error. The V gene is TRBV5-1, the J gene TRBJ1-1; D perhaps matches TRBD1 (5 bases). Germline V gives CDR1 SGHRS, CDR2 YFSETQ. V was clipped by 3 bases and J by 5 bases, with 11 bases between them. This CDR3 is 13 amino acids long. In DNA, the CDR3 is TGCGCCAGCAGCTCGGCCAGGGTAACTGAAGCTTTCTTT. This encodes CASSSARVTEAFF.

This clonotype has at least ten counts. CDR3 region: CASSISGRSNTGELFF. As DNA, the CDR3 is TGTGCCAGCAGCATTAGCGGGAGGTCGAACACCGGGGAGCTGTTTTTT. The rearrangement links TRBV7-9 to TRBJ2-2; 10 bases align to TRBD2. CDR1 and CDR2 (germline): SEHNR, FQNEAQ (reference sequence). Trimming at V came to 5 bases and at J to 0 bases, leaving 3 bases not matched to a gene. The CDR3 has 16 amino acids.

There are a few counts of this clonotype. This rearrangement joins TRBV7-9 to TRBJ2-4; 13 nucleotides line up with TRBD2. This CDR3 region has 17 residues. Trimming took 5 bases from V and 0 from J; bases not matched to a gene: 4. Germline V gene data show CDR1 as SEHNR and CDR2 as FQNEAQ (reference sequence). CDR3 amino acids: CASSGGLAGLAKNIQYF. In DNA, the CDR3 is TGTGCCAGCAGCGGGGGACTAGCGGGACTAGCCAAAAACATTCAGTACTTC.

This CDR3 reads CASSLPVPGTGIANTGELFF. DNA of the CDR3: TGTGCCAGCAGTTTGCCCGTACCCGGGACAGGGATTGCGAACACCGGGGAGCTGTTTTTT. The genes are TRBV7-2 and TRBJ2-2, with 9 bases identical to TRBD1. V was clipped by 6 bases and J by 0 bases; unmatched bases: 17. This CDR3 has 20 amino acids. Germline V gene lookup returns CDR1 SGHTA and CDR2 FQGNSA.

This clonotype occurred a few times. This CDR3 reads CASSGRITDTQYF. Here the CDR3 DNA reads TGTGCCAGCAGTGGCCGCATCACAGATACGCAGTATTTT. The chain combines TRBV28 with TRBJ2-3; D gene uncertain. CDR1 MDHEN and CDR2 SYDVKM come from the germline V gene. V gave up 5 bases and J gave up 2 bases, with 8 bases separating them. The CDR3 spans 13 residues.

The chain carries TRBV14 and TRBJ1-1, with TRBD1 identical over 12 bases. The V gene end was trimmed by 1 base and the J gene end by 7 bases; junction bases not matched to a gene: 10. The CDR3 is made up of 17 amino acids. CDR1 and CDR2 from the germline V gene are SGHDN and FVKESK. The CDR3 sequence is CASSQAGQGAFYIEAFF. Here the CDR3 DNA reads TGTGCCAGCAGCCAAGCGGGACAGGGGGCGTTTTACATTGAAGCTTTCTTT. The whole variable domain, filled in from reference TRBV14 and TRBJ1-1, reads EAGVTQFPSHSVIEKGQTVTLRCDPISGHDNLYWYRRVMGKEIKFLLHFVKESKQDESGMPNNRFLAERTGGTYSTLKVQPAELEDSGVYFCASSQAGQGAFYIEAFFGQGTRLTVV.

The V and J genes are TRBV6-2 or TRBV6-3 and TRBJ2-7, with 8 bases fitting TRBD1. The CDR3 spans 13 residues. Trimming cost V 5 bases and J 3 bases; bases outside gene matches: 3. The germline gives CDR1 MNHEY, CDR2 SVGEGT. The CDR3 loop reads CASSKGQGYEQYF. CDR3 coding DNA: TGTGCCAGCAGTAAAGGACAGGGCTACGAGCAGTACTTC.

This clonotype was observed many times. The chain joins TRBV7-8 to TRBJ2-1; D uncertain. V was clipped by 2 bases and J by 3 bases, with 8 bases between them. Per the germline V gene, CDR1 is SGHVS and CDR2 is FQNEAQ. The CDR3 is 14 residues long. The CDR3 coding sequence is TGTGCCAGCAGCTTAAGCTTAGACTACAATGAGCAGTTCTTC. Translating it yields CASSLSLDYNEQFF.

This clonotype was observed at least ten times. This chain uses TRBV9 with TRBJ2-5; TRBD1 matches at 7 bases. V was clipped by 4 bases and J by 2 bases; unmatched bases: 5. CDR1 and CDR2 (germline): SGDLS, YYNGEE. The CDR3 runs to 14 residues. CDR3 residues: CASSSDREQETQYF. CDR3 DNA sequence: TGTGCCAGCAGCTCTGACAGGGAACAAGAGACCCAGTACTTC.